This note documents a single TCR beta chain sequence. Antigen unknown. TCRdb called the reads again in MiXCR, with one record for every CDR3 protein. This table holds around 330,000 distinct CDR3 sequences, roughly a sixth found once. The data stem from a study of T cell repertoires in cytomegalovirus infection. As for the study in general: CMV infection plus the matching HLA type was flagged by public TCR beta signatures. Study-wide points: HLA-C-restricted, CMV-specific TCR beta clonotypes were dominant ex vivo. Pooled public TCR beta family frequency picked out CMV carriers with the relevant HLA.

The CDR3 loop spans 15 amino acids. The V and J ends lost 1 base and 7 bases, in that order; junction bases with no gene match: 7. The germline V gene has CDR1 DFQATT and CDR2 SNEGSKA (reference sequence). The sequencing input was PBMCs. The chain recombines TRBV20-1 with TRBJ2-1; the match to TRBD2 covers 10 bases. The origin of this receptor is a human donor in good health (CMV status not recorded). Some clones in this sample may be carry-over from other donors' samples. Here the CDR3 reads CSARGSSGGLNEQFF. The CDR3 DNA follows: TGCAGTGCTAGAGGATCTAGCGGGGGATTAAATGAGCAGTTCTTC.